Listed here are 24 T cell receptor beta chains from one sample, sequenced in a study of regulatory T cells in long-lasting Graves disease. The time point is: persistent/refractory GD, antithyroid drugs over 5 years with positive TRAb. The TCR library was prepared using RNA isolated from PBMCs. Relying on iRepertoire HTBI primers and Arm-PCR of CDR3 regions, the team built TCR beta libraries. TCRdb re-derived calls from the multiplex PCR reads in MiXCR, one entry per CDR3 protein. The data hold approximately 690,000 distinct CDR3 sequences, with about 32% observed a single time. The sample here was peripheral blood mononuclear cells (PBMCs), taken when the disease was refractory, from a patient treated with antithyroid drugs. All receptors come from a female donor with Graves disease.

The V gene is TRBV6-1, the J gene TRBJ2-7, with 10 positions matching TRBD2. CDR3 length: 12 amino acids. Per germline, CDR1 MNHNS and CDR2 SASEGT. Trimming took 7 bases from V and 12 from J; bases not matched to a gene: 9. CDR3 DNA: TGTGCCAGCAAGCGCCTAGCGGGAGAGGCGTACTTC. Translation gives CASKRLAGEAYF.

This clonotype was observed a handful of times. The chain has TRBV6-6 and TRBJ2-7; tentative D call: TRBD2 (5 bases). This CDR3 has 17 amino acids. Deletions cut 0 bases from V and 0 bases from J, with 15 bases between. Looked up from germline, CDR1 is MNHNY and CDR2 is SVGAGI (reference sequence). The CDR3 region has the DNA TGTGCCAGCAGTTACTCGACCCAGCGGCCCAGCTCCTACGAGCAGTACTTC. This sequence encodes CASSYSTQRPSSYEQYF.

This chain links TRBV20-1 with TRBJ2-7; 13 positions match TRBD2. The CDR3 covers 13 residues. Trimming took 5 bases from V and 3 from J; bases not matched to a gene: 1. Germline CDR1 DFQATT, CDR2 SNEGSKA (reference sequence). The CDR3 DNA reads TGCAGTGCTGGGACTAGCGGGGTCTACGAGCAGTACTTC. Translating it yields CSAGTSGVYEQYF.

This clonotype came up a few times. The CDR3 is CASDVGISNTEAFF. The CDR3 region has the DNA TGTGCCAGCGACGTAGGGATTTCGAACACTGAAGCTTTCTTT. V and J are TRBV7-9 and TRBJ1-1; D is undetermined. In germline, CDR1 is SEHNR, CDR2 FQNEAQ (reference sequence). This CDR3 region has 14 residues. V was pared by 8 bases and J by 1 base, with 14 bases between.

This clonotype has a handful of counts. The rearrangement links TRBV11-2 to TRBJ2-1; 9 bases line up with TRBD2. CDR1 is SGHAT, CDR2 FQNNGV, per germline. This CDR3 is 17 amino acids long. V was clipped by 3 bases and J by 4 bases; unmatched bases: 10. CDR3 in DNA: TGTGCCAGCAGCTTGGCGGCCGGCGGGAGGGCTTACAATGAGCAGTTCTTC. Its translation: CASSLAAGGRAYNEQFF.

V gene TRBV12-3 or TRBV12-4 combines with J gene TRBJ1-5; 10 bases line up with TRBD1. The CDR3 is 15 amino acids. Germline trimming cut 4 bases from V and 7 bases from J; bases unmatched to any gene: 7. The CDR3: CASSWDRGSGQPQHF. The CDR3 DNA reads as TGTGCCAGCAGTTGGGACAGGGGATCGGGGCAGCCCCAGCATTTT.

In this sample, this clonotype turned up many times. The CDR3 DNA is TGTGCCAGCACCGACCGTTGGCTAGCGGGAGTCCCCGAGCAGTACTTC. Translation gives CASTDRWLAGVPEQYF. The chain has TRBV2 and TRBJ2-7, with TRBD2 identical over 10 bases. J was trimmed by 6 bases and V by 7 bases; bases with no gene match: 15. Germline assignment: CDR1 SNHLY and CDR2 FYNNEI. The CDR3 loop spans 16 amino acids.

The table lists this clonotype with many counts. The genes are TRBV3-1 and TRBJ1-1, with 7 bases lining up with TRBD1. CDR1 LGHDT and CDR2 YNNKEL come from the germline V gene (reference sequence). With 3 bases clipped from V and 7 bases from J, the junction kept 5 bases outside the gene matches. This CDR3 comprises 13 residues. The CDR3 loop is CASSHKGAGEAFF. CDR3 in DNA: TGTGCCAGCAGCCACAAGGGGGCGGGTGAAGCTTTCTTT.

This clonotype was counted a few times. V gene TRBV2 combines with J gene TRBJ1-2, with 8 bases aligning to TRBD1. After removal of 3 bases from V and 5 bases from J, the junction contained 5 bases not matched to a gene. CDR1 is SNHLY, CDR2 FYNNEI, per germline. The CDR3 spans 14 residues. CDR3 region: CASSEDRVKYGYTF. CDR3 DNA: TGTGCCAGCAGTGAGGACAGGGTTAAATATGGCTACACCTTC. Filled out from reference TRBV2 and TRBJ1-2, the complete variable domain reads EPEVTQTPSHQVTQMGQEVILRCVPISNHLYFYWYRQILGQKVEFLVSFYNNEISEKSEIFDDQFSVERPDGSNFTLKIRSTKLEDSAMYFCASSEDRVKYGYTFGSGTRLTVV.

This clonotype was counted between two and nine times. The chain links TRBV10-3 to TRBJ2-2; D is possibly TRBD1 (6 bases). The V end was cut by 2 bases, the J end by 4 bases, with 14 bases between. The CDR3 sequence is 16 residues long. Germline V gene data show CDR1 as ENHRY and CDR2 as SYGVKD. CDR3: CAISEHHRAGTGELFF. DNA of the CDR3: TGTGCCATCAGTGAGCATCACAGGGCGGGCACCGGGGAGCTGTTTTTT.

J is TRBJ2-7 and V is TRBV20-1; 9 bases line up with TRBD2. This CDR3 is 16 amino acids long. Germline lookup yields CDR1 DFQATT and CDR2 SNEGSKA (reference sequence). V shed 5 bases and J 1 base; nucleotides not matched to a gene: 12. The CDR3 reads CSAQSPGTSNSYEQYF. The CDR3 coding sequence is TGCAGTGCTCAATCCCCCGGGACTAGCAATTCCTACGAGCAGTACTTC.

The rearrangement links TRBV28 to TRBJ1-4, with 8 nucleotides matching TRBD1. Germline V gene sequence: CDR1 MDHEN, CDR2 SYDVKM. The CDR3 is made up of 12 amino acids. CDR3 amino acids: CGSGGEIEKLFF. Written as DNA, the CDR3 is TGTGGGTCAGGGGGCGAGATTGAAAAACTGTTTTTT.

J is TRBJ1-1 and V is TRBV6-5; 10 positions agree with TRBD1. Losses at the gene ends were 2 bases for V and 2 bases for J; bases not matched to a gene: 14. The germline CDR1 and CDR2 sequences are MNHEY and SVGAGI. The CDR3 is 19 residues long. The CDR3 nucleotides read TGTGCCAGCAGTTACCGGAGGACAGGGGGTCTGAGATCTAACACTGAAGCTTTCTTT. Translation gives CASSYRRTGGLRSNTEAFF.

This clonotype showed up just a few times. The gene calls are TRBV7-6 and TRBJ1-5; tentatively, D is TRBD1 (6 bases). Trimming removed 2 bases from V and 3 bases from J, with 20 bases in between. This CDR3 has 18 amino acids. The V gene's germline CDR1 is SGHVS and CDR2 FNYEAQ. The CDR3 here is CASSLYTRLGQTNQPQHF. CDR3 nucleotide sequence: TGTGCCAGCAGCTTATATACCAGACTTGGACAGACCAATCAGCCCCAGCATTTT.

This clonotype was seen a few times. The chain uses TRBV4-1 and TRBJ1-2, with 10 positions matching TRBD1. V lost 1 base, J lost 3 bases, and 5 bases stayed unmatched. Germline V lookup: CDR1 MGHRA, CDR2 YSYEKL. The CDR3 contains 16 residues. The CDR3 DNA is TGCGCCAGCAGCCAAGTAAGGGACAGGGGATACTATGGCTACACCTTC. This sequence encodes CASSQVRDRGYYGYTF.

This clonotype was seen more than once but under ten times. This chain links TRBV28 with TRBJ2-5, with TRBD2 identical over 12 bases. The V and J ends lost 2 bases and 5 bases, in that order; junction bases with no gene match: 3. CDR1 is MDHEN, CDR2 SYDVKM, per germline. This CDR3 is built from 15 residues. CDR3 nucleotide sequence: TGTGCCAGCAGTTTACCTCTAGCGGGAGGGGAGACCCAGTACTTC. Encoded protein: CASSLPLAGGETQYF. The variable domain in full, with the rest retrieved from reference TRBV28 and TRBJ2-5, is DVKVTQSSRYLVKRTGEKVFLECVQDMDHENMFWYRQDPGLGLRLIYFSYDVKMKEKGDIPEGYSVSREKKERFSLILESASTNQTSMYLCASSLPLAGGETQYFGPGTRLLVL.

The chain combines TRBV7-9 with TRBJ2-2; 11 positions match TRBD2. The J segment lost 6 bases and the V segment lost 5 bases, leaving 5 bases of the junction unmatched. Germline loops: CDR1 SEHNR, CDR2 FQNEAQ (reference sequence). The CDR3 runs 15 residues. DNA for the CDR3: TGTGCCAGCAGCATTAGCGGGAGGGCCTCCGGGGAGCTGTTTTTT. It yields the protein CASSISGRASGELFF.

The sample holds a few counts of this clonotype. The genes are TRBV7-9 and TRBJ1-4, with D possibly being TRBD1 (5 bases). The germline V gene has CDR1 SEHNR and CDR2 FQNEAQ (reference sequence). This CDR3 region has 15 residues. V lost 5 bases to trimming and J lost 6 bases, with 16 bases between them. The CDR3 nucleotides read TGTGCCAGCAGCCGGCCACAGGACCGACATGAAAAACTGTTTTTT. It codes for CASSRPQDRHEKLFF.

The chain couples TRBV5-1 to TRBJ2-3; TRBD2 matches 7 bases. Germline V gene sequence: CDR1 SGHRS, CDR2 YFSETQ. The CDR3 extends over 15 amino acids. The trim removed 4 bases at V and 2 bases at J, leaving 7 bases unmatched. The CDR3: CASSQEAGSTDTQYF. CDR3 in DNA: TGCGCCAGCAGCCAAGAAGCGGGATCCACAGATACGCAGTATTTT.

The CDR3 is CASSHDRGGNQPQHF. The CDR3 DNA sequence: TGTGCCAGCAGCCATGACCGGGGGGGCAATCAGCCCCAGCATTTT. V usage is TRBV3-1 and J usage is TRBJ1-5, with D possibly TRBD1 on 5 matching bases. Germline-derived CDR1 and CDR2 are LGHDT and YNNKEL (reference sequence). CDR3 length equals 15 residues. V was pared by 3 bases and J by 2 bases, with 11 bases between.

There are a few counts of this clonotype. The chain links TRBV6-1 to TRBJ2-2, with 12 bases lining up with TRBD2. With V trimmed by 5 bases and J by 6 bases, 4 bases remained unmatched. There are 15 residues in the CDR3. Germline lookup yields CDR1 MNHNS and CDR2 SASEGT. Here the CDR3 reads CASSHGTSGSGELFF. The CDR3 DNA is TGTGCCAGCAGTCATGGGACTAGCGGGTCCGGGGAGCTGTTTTTT.

The genes are TRBV24-1 and TRBJ2-3; no clear D gene. Germline V gives CDR1 KGHDR, CDR2 SFDVKD. The V gene lost 9 bases and the J gene lost 0 bases, with 9 bases spanning the gap. CDR3 length: 13 amino acids. CDR3 in amino acids: CATGDFSTDTQYF. The CDR3 bases are TGTGCCACCGGAGATTTTAGCACAGATACGCAGTATTTT.

This clonotype was seen many times. The chain combines TRBV10-1 with TRBJ2-5; 15 nucleotides line up with TRBD2. This CDR3 is 14 amino acids long. Germline V lookup: CDR1 WNHNN, CDR2 SYGVQD (reference sequence). Trimming took 6 bases from V and 5 from J; bases not matched to a gene: 1. The CDR3 protein is CASRGTSGRETQYF. For the CDR3, the DNA is TGCGCCAGCAGGGGGACTAGCGGGAGGGAGACCCAGTACTTC.

This clonotype was counted ten times or more. The CDR3 sequence: CASSIDRDLNYGYTF. For the CDR3, the DNA is TGTGCCAGCAGTATTGACAGGGATCTAAACTATGGCTACACCTTC. The genes are TRBV12-3 or TRBV12-4 and TRBJ1-2; 7 nucleotides line up with TRBD1. The V segment lost 5 bases and the J segment 2 bases; nucleotides outside the gene matches: 8. There are 15 residues in the CDR3.